This record covers a single TCR beta chain. Its specificity is not known. This record belongs to a study of T cells in localized non-small cell lung cancer. In each case, adjacent lung free of atypia was taken at least 2 cm from the tumor margin. Profiled with immunoSEQ multiplex PCR; TCRdb holds only in-frame clones, not every one. The sample has about 1,600 clones, 22% seen once. Overall study findings and caveats: When the top 100 tumor clones were examined, a median approximately 54 of them also appeared in the adjacent lung, which was paired and uninvolved. The study linked higher blood T cell density to longer overall survival.

The CDR3 loop spans 12 amino acids. V lost 6 bases and J lost 10, with 12 bases in between. Germline values: CDR1 MNHGY, CDR2 SAAAGT. The sequences come from normal lung tissue next to the tumor, collected before any cancer treatment. The chain carries TRBV6-8 and TRBJ1-4; no clear D. The TCR comes from a woman between 40 and 69 years old with stage I lung adenocarcinoma. CDR3 protein: CASRDNEVKLFF. CDR3 in DNA: TGTGCCAGCAGAGATAATGAAGTAAAACTGTTTTTT.